Below, one T cell receptor beta chain is given with its context. This record belongs to a study of shared T cell receptors in the human thymus. The table came from immunoSEQ multiplex PCR; TCRdb's copy has only in-frame clones and leaves some out. The sample carries under 850,000 clones, more than 75% recorded once. The CDR3 runs 20 residues. J lost 7 bases, V lost 4 bases, and 22 bases had no gene match. Germline CDR1 is MDHEN and CDR2 is SYDVKM. The same data also went into a second study, on human thymus T cells. From that second work: Donors were healthy Finnish infants having corrective surgery for congenital heart defects. Corrective heart surgery yielded the resections from which the thymus tissue came. Unrelated individuals had highly overlapping thymic repertoires, as reported in related research.

The receptor's source is a boy in the first two years of life with a congenital heart defect. The sequenced sample consisted of thymocytes. The V call is TRBV28, the J call TRBJ2-1, with TRBD2 matching over 10 bases. The CDR3 spells CASSSSPGQDSSGSGNEQFF. Written as DNA, the CDR3 is TGTGCCAGCAGTTCCTCCCCTGGACAGGATTCTAGCGGGAGCGGTAATGAGCAGTTCTTC.